The entry that follows covers one TCR beta chain sequence. The antigen is not known. The record originates from a study of vaccination effects on CD4 cells after COVID-19. Background on the study: Using viral peptide pools, the ViraFEST assay grew out antigen-specific CD4+ T cells prior to sequencing. Two doses of BNT162b2 or mRNA-1273 vaccine were administered to participants.

Culture proceeded for 10 days, and CD4+ T cells were then isolated. All vaccine recipients tested negative for nucleocapsid antibodies and had never contracted SARS-CoV-2 infection. The V gene's germline CDR1 is KGHSH and CDR2 LQKENI. The CDR3 contains 15 residues. The V and J ends lost 4 bases and 0 bases respectively, with 9 bases between them. The data were produced by immunoSEQ multiplex PCR, yet TCRdb's version contains in-frame clones alone and is incomplete. The table lists tens of thousands of clones, 67% of them singletons, with roughly 5% in the top ten. The rearrangement uses TRBV18 and TRBJ2-2; D unclear. Sequencing was performed on CD4+ T cells from PBMCs cultured without peptide, taken before COVID-19 vaccination. The clonotype was recovered from a human donor who received a COVID-19 vaccine. The CDR3 loop reads CASSLLTSNTGELFF. The CDR3 DNA reads as TGTGCCAGCTCACTTCTGACATCGAACACCGGGGAGCTGTTTTTT.